This T cell receptor beta chain originates from a study of blood T cell repertoires in COVID-19 (dated by TCRdb to 2020 to 2022). About the investigation overall: Samples covering the acute and convalescent phases of COVID-19 were provided by collaborators in the United States, Italy and Spain. The prospective study material was composed of cDNA or gDNA derived from T cells, B-cell-depleted T cells, or PBMCs. The dataset comprised deeply sampled blood TCRbeta repertoires from subjects exposed to, actively infected with, or recovered from COVID-19. The repertoires were released in a freely available public database intended as a resource for research on the immune response to SARS-CoV-2. The samples were drawn from the first 160 participants of the ongoing ImmuneRACE study and from 1,254 subjects provided by 6 global collaborators. The sample metadata nearly always contained a de-identified subject ID, COVID-19 status, age in years and sex. Where available, HLA class I and class II types were obtained from metadata supplied by the sample provider rather than from assay-based typing.

The CDR3 holds 15 amino acids from the cysteine to the phenylalanine. Only the CDR3 portion is preserved as DNA: 45 bases, with reading frame beginning at the first base. In the germline V gene (reference sequence), CDR1 corresponds to MNHEY and CDR2 to SMNVEV. The V and J ends are trimmed by 2 bases and 6 bases, leaving 14 bases between them. Paper-wide results and their limitations: The amount of clinical and demographic metadata varied by source and participant and was provided uncurated.

Each collaborating institution followed its own protocols to collect whole blood in K2EDTA tubes. For TCRbeta analysis, collaborators shipped samples as frozen whole blood, isolated PBMCs, or DNA extracted from either of those sample types. TCRbeta CDR3 regions were amplified from genomic DNA using the immunoSEQ Assay, a bias-controlled multiplex PCR. Turning to the authors' computational methods: Within the assay, amplification of reference gene primers was used to estimate how many nucleated cells each sample contained. Sequence reads were collapsed and filtered to measure the absolute abundance of every unique TCRbeta CDR3 rearrangement. Productive Simpson clonality was computed per sample as the square root of Simpson's diversity index over productive rearrangements. TCRdb stores this immuneACCESS table with in-frame sequences only. Part of the clones is absent; in the studies checked, under half of the shortfall reflects unresolved V genes, and no reason is known for the rest. For V, J and clone size, that table is used; D and trimming come from the DNA. The sample table contains a few hundred thousand clones; only one count was recorded for about nine tenths of them. Around 4.5% of the sample is taken by the ten largest.

On this clone: The antigen it recognizes is unknown. No qualities accompany the bases; no much larger clone lies one base away.

The TCR was taken from a man aged 50 to 59 with acute or convalescent COVID-19. This chain joins TRBV27 to TRBJ1-5; the D gene is unclear. The material sequenced was peripheral blood. The CDR3 protein: CASSLTFGVRQPQHF. The DNA sequence is as follows: TGTGCCAGCAGTTTAACTTTCGGGGTTCGTCAGCCCCAGCATTTT.